This entry lists 29 T cell receptor beta chains sequenced from one sample in a study of T-cell memory formation after mild COVID-19. TCRdb analysed the 5' RACE reads with MiXCR anew, one entry per CDR3 protein. Seen here are around 530,000 distinct CDR3 sequences, about 20% observed once, and the top ten hold roughly 9.1%. The sample was PBMCs or a T cell subset sorted from them (not recorded which). The receptor set was obtained from an adult woman who had mild COVID-19 (a few samples of this study predate the infection). Cell type and time point are not known.

The chain is built from TRBV20-1 and TRBJ2-7; 9 bases agree with TRBD1. Trimming removed 2 bases from V and 6 bases from J; junction bases left unmatched: 11. The V gene's germline CDR1 is DFQATT and CDR2 SNEGSKA (reference sequence). There are 15 residues in the CDR3. Here the CDR3 reads CSARSPGQGLGEQYF. The DNA of the CDR3 is TGCAGTGCTAGATCTCCGGGACAGGGACTCGGCGAGCAGTACTTC.

This clonotype was seen more than once but under ten times. The genes are TRBV29-1 and TRBJ2-2; D uncertain. Trimming removed 6 bases at V and 0 bases at J, with 14 bases between. The V gene's germline CDR1 is SQVTM and CDR2 ANQGSEA. This CDR3 has 15 amino acids. The CDR3 sequence is CSVEMGYSNTGELFF. CDR3 coding DNA: TGCAGCGTGGAAATGGGATACTCGAACACCGGGGAGCTGTTTTTT.

CDR3 nucleotide sequence: TGCGCCAGCAGCTTGCTGCAGGGCACCCGGGGCACTGAAGCTTTCTTT. It yields the protein CASSLLQGTRGTEAFF. The rearrangement joins TRBV5-1 to TRBJ1-1; a possible D gene is TRBD1 (5 bases). The V gene's germline CDR1 is SGHRS and CDR2 YFSETQ. The CDR3 spans 16 residues. With 1 base removed from V and 4 bases from J, the gap between germline ends came to 17 bases. Using reference TRBV5-1 and TRBJ1-1 for the parts outside the CDR3, the full variable domain is KAGVTQTPRYLIKTRGQQVTLSCSPISGHRSVSWYQQTPGQGLQFLFEYFSETQRNKGNFPGRFSGRQFSNSRSEMNVSTLELGDSALYLCASSLLQGTRGTEAFFGQGTRLTVV.

This clonotype was observed many times. The J gene is TRBJ2-7, the V gene TRBV3-1; no reliable D call. V shed 1 base and J shed 7 bases, with 5 bases lying between them. This CDR3 is built from 11 residues. Germline CDR1 is LGHDT and CDR2 is YNNKEL (reference sequence). The CDR3 reads CASSQAGEQYF. The CDR3 coding sequence is TGTGCCAGCAGCCAAGCCGGGGAGCAGTACTTC.

The V and J genes are TRBV6-2 or TRBV6-3 and TRBJ2-3; 10 bases match TRBD2. From germline, CDR1 is MNHEY and CDR2 SVGEGT. V lost 2 bases, J lost 6 bases, and 2 bases stayed unmatched. The CDR3 spans 14 residues. CDR3 DNA: TGTGCCAGCAGTTACGGGACTAGCGTCGATACGCAGTATTTT. Amino acid sequence: CASSYGTSVDTQYF.

The CDR3, as DNA: TGTGCCAGCAGCTCCCGTTTTAGGTACAATGAGCAGTTCTTC. Protein: CASSSRFRYNEQFF. The rearrangement links TRBV7-2 to TRBJ2-1; no definite D call. V was clipped by 4 bases and J by 4 bases, with 11 bases between them. CDR3 size: 14 residues. Germline-derived CDR1 and CDR2 are SGHTA and FQGNSA.

This chain's CDR3 is CASSHGSQPDGDSEEQYF. CDR3 in DNA: TGTGCCAGCAGCCACGGGTCCCAGCCTGATGGGGATTCGGAAGAGCAGTACTTC. J is TRBJ2-7 and V is TRBV27; D not certain. Germline CDR1 reads MNHEY; CDR2 reads SMNVEV (reference sequence). V lost 6 bases and J lost 7, with 31 bases in between. The CDR3 has 18 amino acids.

This clonotype was seen more than once but under ten times. The J gene is TRBJ2-5, the V gene TRBV11-3; the D gene could be TRBD1 or TRBD2 (5 bases each). The V gene lost 5 bases and the J gene lost 0 bases, with 16 bases spanning the gap. The germline gives CDR1 SGHNT, CDR2 YENEEA. The CDR3 contains 16 residues. This CDR3 reads CASSTGTHTHQETQYF. In nucleotides, the CDR3 is TGTGCCAGCAGCACCGGGACCCATACCCACCAAGAGACCCAGTACTTC.

CDR3 region: CASSPGQFSNYGYTF. CDR3 nucleotides: TGTGCCAGCAGTCCAGGACAGTTTTCTAACTATGGCTACACCTTC. The chain links TRBV12-3 or TRBV12-4 to TRBJ1-2; D perhaps matches TRBD1 (6 bases). The ends were cut back, 5 bases at V and 0 bases at J, with 13 bases in the middle. This CDR3 contains 15 residues.

This clonotype came up a few times. The rearrangement uses TRBV12-3 or TRBV12-4 and TRBJ1-5; D gene unclear. V lost 2 bases and J lost 7, with 6 bases in between. This CDR3 is built from 12 residues. In DNA form, the CDR3 reads TGTGCCAGCAGTTTATCAGCCCAGCCCCAGCATTTT. Residues: CASSLSAQPQHF.

The chain carries TRBV27 and TRBJ2-7; possibly TRBD1 or TRBD2 for D (6 bases each). Trimming removed 3 bases from V and 0 bases from J, with 15 bases in between. Per the germline V gene, CDR1 is MNHEY and CDR2 is SMNVEV (reference sequence). The CDR3 is made up of 16 amino acids. The DNA for the CDR3 is TGTGCCAGCAGTTTTGGGGGCTTGGGAGGCTCCTACGAGCAGTACTTC. Residues: CASSFGGLGGSYEQYF.

This clonotype has a handful of counts. The V call is TRBV7-9, the J call TRBJ1-2; 8 positions agree with TRBD1. Germline values: CDR1 SEHNR, CDR2 FQNEAQ (reference sequence). V lost 7 bases to trimming and J lost 4 bases; unmatched junction nucleotides: 8. This CDR3 spans 14 amino acids. The chain's CDR3 is CASIPRDRIYGYTF. CDR3 nucleotide sequence: TGTGCCAGCATTCCTAGGGACAGGATCTATGGCTACACCTTC.

The chain couples TRBV10-2 to TRBJ2-7; D unclear. Trimming took 4 bases from V and 3 from J, leaving 7 bases between them. Germline V gene lookup returns CDR1 WSHSY and CDR2 SAAADI. The CDR3 sequence is 12 residues long. The CDR3 nucleotides read TGCGCCAGCAGTGTGTCAATCTACGAGCAGTACTTC. Protein product: CASSVSIYEQYF.

The genes are TRBV20-1 and TRBJ1-3; tentatively, D is TRBD1 (5 bases). The germline V gene encodes CDR1 DFQATT and CDR2 SNEGSKA (reference sequence). CDR3 length: 16 residues. The V and J ends lost 6 bases and 0 bases respectively, with 18 bases between them. Here the CDR3 DNA reads TGCAGTGCCGTGGGGGGAAGGCGCCTCTCTGGAAACACCATATATTTT. This sequence encodes CSAVGGRRLSGNTIYF.

This clonotype was detected many times. The rearrangement links TRBV4-3 to TRBJ2-1, with 13 bases aligning to TRBD2. J gave up 4 bases and V 4 bases, and 4 bases lay outside the gene matches. The CDR3 length is 16 residues. Germline loops: CDR1 LGHNA, CDR2 YSLEER. DNA of the CDR3: TGCGCCAGCAGCCGAGGGACTAGCGGGATATACAATGAGCAGTTCTTC. As protein: CASSRGTSGIYNEQFF.

This clonotype has only a few counts. V and J are TRBV7-2 and TRBJ1-1, with D tentatively TRBD1 (6 bases). V lost 5 bases and J lost 4, with 17 bases in between. The CDR3 is 15 amino acids. The germline CDR1 and CDR2 sequences are SGHTA and FQGNSA. The chain's CDR3 is CASSPLFRGGTEAFF. In nucleotides, the CDR3 is TGTGCCAGCAGCCCTCTATTCAGGGGCGGCACTGAAGCTTTCTTT.

This chain joins TRBV4-2 and TRBJ2-1; D ambiguous. V was clipped by 3 bases and J by 0 bases, with 9 bases between them. This CDR3 contains 15 residues. Germline lookup yields CDR1 LGHNA and CDR2 YNFKEQ. Here the CDR3 reads CASSHEVSSYNEQFF. The CDR3 DNA reads TGTGCCAGCAGCCATGAGGTGAGCTCCTACAATGAGCAGTTCTTC.

The chain is built from TRBV5-1 and TRBJ2-5; D is undetermined. The CDR3 covers 11 residues. The V gene lost 6 bases and the J gene lost 5 bases, with 8 bases spanning the gap. Germline assignment: CDR1 SGHRS and CDR2 YFSETQ. Here the CDR3 DNA reads TGCGCCAGCACCCAGAGGGAGACCCAGTACTTC. As protein: CASTQRETQYF.

The J gene is TRBJ2-1, the V gene TRBV23-1; 12 positions match TRBD2. TRBV23-1 is designated an ORF whose function remains uncertain. The V segment lost 6 bases and the J segment 5 bases; nucleotides outside the gene matches: 5. The length of the CDR3 is 15 residues. CDR3 sequence: CASSRTSGTDNEQFF. The CDR3 DNA reads TGCGCCAGCAGCCGGACTAGCGGGACGGACAATGAGCAGTTCTTC.

This clonotype has more than one count but fewer than ten. This chain uses TRBV5-6 with TRBJ1-2; no clear D gene. In germline, CDR1 is SGHDT, CDR2 YYEEEE. The CDR3 contains 16 residues. The V end lost 3 bases, the J end lost 8 bases, and 23 bases lay between the germline ends. The CDR3 region has the DNA TGTGCCAGCAGCTCTCCGAGAAAGACGGGCCTGGAGGGCTACACCTTC. The encoded protein is CASSSPRKTGLEGYTF.

J is TRBJ2-1 and V is TRBV20-1; 11 bases map to TRBD2. CDR3 length equals 15 residues. The junction had 4 bases not matched to a gene; V was cut back by 2 bases and J by 4 bases. Germline lookup yields CDR1 DFQATT and CDR2 SNEGSKA (reference sequence). CDR3 bases: TGCAGTGCTAGAAGCCTAGCGGGAGGATACAATGAGCAGTTCTTC. Residues: CSARSLAGGYNEQFF.

This chain connects TRBV4-2 to TRBJ1-5; D remains ambiguous. V was cut by 1 base and J by 0 bases, with 10 bases left in between. Germline V gene lookup returns CDR1 LGHNA and CDR2 YNFKEQ. This CDR3 has 16 amino acids. The CDR3 loop is CASSQGTADSNQPQHF. The CDR3, as DNA: TGTGCCAGCAGCCAAGGAACAGCCGATAGCAATCAGCCCCAGCATTTT.

This clonotype was counted a single time. The V gene is TRBV7-8, the J gene TRBJ1-2; 7 bases match TRBD1. J gave up 0 bases and V 5 bases, and 3 bases lay outside the gene matches. The CDR3 spans 14 residues. Germline CDR1 and CDR2: SGHVS and FQNEAQ. The CDR3 is CASSKQGSNYGYTF. The CDR3 region has the DNA TGTGCCAGCAGCAAACAGGGGTCTAACTATGGCTACACCTTC.

V gene TRBV24-1 combines with J gene TRBJ1-5; TRBD1 aligns across 7 bases. Germline assignment: CDR1 KGHDR and CDR2 SFDVKD. This CDR3 comprises 14 residues. The junction had 16 bases not matched to a gene; V was cut back by 12 bases and J by 9 bases. The CDR3 loop is CALTGEGAGGPQHF. The CDR3, as DNA: TGTGCCCTGACCGGCGAGGGGGCTGGGGGGCCCCAGCATTTT.

This chain connects TRBV5-1 to TRBJ2-7; either TRBD1 or TRBD2 may fit D (5 bases each). Looked up from germline, CDR1 is SGHRS and CDR2 is YFSETQ. The CDR3 sequence is 16 residues long. With 0 bases removed from V and 2 bases from J, the gap between germline ends came to 15 bases. The CDR3 DNA is TGCGCCAGCAGCTTGGTCTTAGGGACGGACACCTACGAGCAGTACTTC. Encoded protein: CASSLVLGTDTYEQYF.

This chain joins TRBV7-9 and TRBJ2-7; D is undetermined. Germline CDR1 reads SEHNR; CDR2 reads FQNEAQ (reference sequence). CDR3 length equals 12 residues. V was shortened by 6 bases and J by 4 bases, with 10 bases between the two germline ends. CDR3 DNA: TGTGCCAGCAGTTATGACGAGTACGAGCAGTACTTC. Protein sequence: CASSYDEYEQYF.

The chain links TRBV29-1 to TRBJ1-1; D is unresolved. The CDR3 has 12 residues. From germline, CDR1 is SQVTM and CDR2 ANQGSEA. The germline V and J ends were trimmed by 4 bases and 4 bases, with 10 bases remaining between them. CDR3 loop: CSVAGLSTEAFF. CDR3 nucleotide sequence: TGCAGCGTTGCAGGTTTGAGCACTGAAGCTTTCTTT.

CDR3 region: CASSSGTSKLETQYF. DNA for the CDR3: TGCGCCAGCAGCTCCGGGACTAGCAAGCTAGAGACCCAGTACTTC. This chain joins TRBV5-1 and TRBJ2-5; 9 bases are a match to TRBD2. J lost 4 bases, V lost 3 bases, and 7 bases had no gene match. The CDR3 has 15 residues. Germline CDR1 SGHRS, CDR2 YFSETQ. Full variable domain (remainder filled in from reference TRBV5-1 and TRBJ2-5): KAGVTQTPRYLIKTRGQQVTLSCSPISGHRSVSWYQQTPGQGLQFLFEYFSETQRNKGNFPGRFSGRQFSNSRSEMNVSTLELGDSALYLCASSSGTSKLETQYFGPGTRLLVL.

The chain has TRBV12-3 or TRBV12-4 and TRBJ2-1; tentatively, D is TRBD2 (6 bases). V lost 10 bases to trimming and J lost 3 bases, with 19 bases between them. This CDR3 contains 15 residues. This CDR3 is CATTDTGASYNEQFF. In nucleotides, the CDR3 is TGTGCCACCACCGATACGGGAGCGAGCTACAATGAGCAGTTCTTC.